These 16 T cell receptor beta chains share one sample of origin, sequenced in a study of blood T cell repertoires in COVID-19. Repertoires were generated with immunoSEQ multiplex PCR, while TCRdb's copy carries only in-frame clones and drops some. The sample includes around 450,000 clones, about nine tenths of them seen just once. The source material was PBMCs or T cells enriched from blood (not recorded which). These receptors all come from a man between 18 and 35 years old who had recovered from COVID-19.

This rearrangement joins TRBV7-3 to TRBJ1-2; the D gene is possibly TRBD1 (6 bases). The length of the CDR3 is 16 residues. Trimming pared 5 bases from V and 5 bases from J, leaving 21 bases between. The V gene's germline CDR1 is SGHTA and CDR2 FQGTGA. CDR3 sequence (DNA): TGTGCCAGCAGCCCATTTCCAGGGGCTGGACCGTATGGCTACACCTTC. Translating it yields CASSPFPGAGPYGYTF.

This chain joins TRBV3-1 (or the pseudogene TRBV3-2) and TRBJ2-5, with 7 bases identical to TRBD2. The V gene end was trimmed by 7 bases and the J gene end by 3 bases; junction bases not matched to a gene: 5. Germline loops: CDR1 LGHDT, CDR2 YNNKEL (reference sequence). The CDR3 length is 13 residues. The CDR3 nucleotides are TGTGCCAGCAACCCCCGGGGGGAAGAGACCCAGTACTTC. Amino acids: CASNPRGEETQYF.

This rearrangement joins TRBV25-1 to TRBJ1-5; 7 nucleotides agree with TRBD1. Germline assignment: CDR1 MGHDK and CDR2 SYGVNS. The CDR3 totals 17 residues. V shed 3 bases, J shed 0 bases, and the junction held 8 bases outside the gene matches. CDR3 sequence: CASSDQNRDSSNQPQHF. CDR3 DNA: TGTGCCAGCAGTGATCAAAACCGGGACAGTAGCAATCAGCCCCAGCATTTT.

V gene TRBV5-6 combines with J gene TRBJ2-6, with 9 bases lining up with TRBD1. In germline, CDR1 is SGHDT, CDR2 YYEEEE. The ends lost 5 bases at V and 2 bases at J; junction bases unmatched: 5. CDR3 length: 16 residues. The CDR3: CASRPTGGTGANVLTF. The CDR3 nucleotides read TGTGCCAGCAGACCGACAGGGGGTACTGGGGCCAACGTCCTGACTTTC. The full variable domain, completed using reference TRBV5-6 and TRBJ2-6, is DAGVTQSPTHLIKTRGQQVTLRCSPKSGHDTVSWYQQALGQGPQFIFQYYEEEERQRGNFPDRFSGHQFPNYSSELNVNALLLGDSALYLCASRPTGGTGANVLTFGAGSRLTVL.

This clone was observed a single time. The J gene is TRBJ2-5, the V gene TRBV5-1; a weak D match, TRBD1 (6 bases). CDR3 length: 13 residues. V lost 2 bases to trimming and J lost 2 bases, with 7 bases between them. Germline loops: CDR1 SGHRS, CDR2 YFSETQ. The CDR3 region has the DNA TGCGCCAGCAGCTTCGACAGGCAAGAGACCCAGTACTTC. Amino acid sequence: CASSFDRQETQYF.

J is TRBJ2-7 and V is TRBV28; unclear D gene. The CDR3 length is 12 residues. V lost 3 bases to trimming and J lost 2 bases, with 5 bases between them. CDR1 and CDR2 from the germline V gene are MDHEN and SYDVKM. The CDR3 sequence: CASSFGTYEQYF. In DNA form, the CDR3 reads TGTGCCAGCAGTTTTGGCACCTACGAGCAGTACTTC.

This clone has just a few counts. The rearrangement uses TRBV10-1 and TRBJ1-5; no clear D. Germline-derived CDR1 and CDR2 are WNHNN and SYGVQD (reference sequence). This CDR3 contains 18 residues. Trimming shortened V by 0 bases and J by 4 bases, and 19 bases separated the two germline ends. CDR3 DNA sequence: TGCGCCAGCAGTGAGTCTAAGGGCGTGAAGGAGGAAAATCAGCCCCAGCATTTT. It is translated as CASSESKGVKEENQPQHF.

The rearrangement links TRBV18 to TRBJ2-2; TRBD1 aligns across 7 bases. The CDR3 is 13 amino acids. Losses at the gene ends were 5 bases for V and 4 bases for J; bases not matched to a gene: 1. Germline V gene lookup returns CDR1 KGHSH and CDR2 LQKENI. DNA of the CDR3: TGTGCCAGCTCAGCAGGGGGCACCGGGGAGCTGTTTTTT. Translating it yields CASSAGGTGELFF.

The rearrangement uses TRBV6-5 and TRBJ1-6; 10 bases agree with TRBD1. Germline V gene data show CDR1 as MNHEY and CDR2 as SVGAGI. The junction had 7 bases not matched to a gene; V was cut back by 7 bases and J by 7 bases. The CDR3 covers 15 residues. CDR3 residues: CASTIDRGLNSPLHF. CDR3 nucleotide sequence: TGTGCCAGCACTATAGACAGGGGGCTGAATTCACCCCTCCACTTT.

V is TRBV12-3 or TRBV12-4 and J is TRBJ1-3; D call uncertain. This CDR3 has 13 amino acids. Trimming removed 6 bases at V and 1 base at J, with 7 bases between. This chain's CDR3 is CASRQISGNTIYF. DNA for the CDR3: TGTGCCAGCAGACAGATTTCTGGAAACACCATATATTTT.

The J gene is TRBJ1-1, the V gene TRBV27; 8 bases agree with TRBD1. After removal of 5 bases from V and 2 bases from J, the junction contained 16 bases not matched to a gene. Germline V CDR1 and CDR2: MNHEY, SMNVEV (reference sequence). This CDR3 region has 18 residues. This chain's CDR3 is CASSTSDPRTGINTEAFF. In DNA form, the CDR3 reads TGTGCCAGCAGTACATCGGACCCTAGGACAGGGATAAACACTGAAGCTTTCTTT.

This chain links TRBV25-1 with TRBJ1-6, with D uncertain. V lost 0 bases and J 5 bases, leaving 5 bases between the germline ends. Germline CDR1 MGHDK, CDR2 SYGVNS. The CDR3 is 14 residues long. The CDR3 region is CASSEYPDNSPLHF. In DNA, the CDR3 is TGTGCCAGCAGTGAATATCCAGATAATTCACCCCTCCACTTT.

The J gene is TRBJ1-2, the V gene TRBV12-5; 11 nucleotides line up with TRBD1. The CDR3 consists of 14 residues. The germline gives CDR1 LGHNT, CDR2 FRNRAP. Trimming cost V 6 bases and J 9 bases; bases outside gene matches: 9. CDR3 region: CASGLPGTGGRYTF. Written as DNA, the CDR3 is TGTGCTAGTGGCCTACCTGGGACAGGGGGACGCTACACCTTC.

The genes are TRBV28 and TRBJ1-2; D is perhaps TRBD1 (5 bases). This CDR3 region has 12 residues. V gave up 5 bases and J gave up 5 bases, with 9 bases separating them. Germline V lookup: CDR1 MDHEN, CDR2 SYDVKM. The CDR3 sequence is CASSTTAYGYTF. DNA of the CDR3: TGTGCCAGCAGTACGACAGCTTATGGCTACACCTTC.

The chain has TRBV28 and TRBJ2-7, with D tentatively TRBD1 (6 bases). V gave up 5 bases and J gave up 3 bases, with 8 bases separating them. Germline CDR1 reads MDHEN; CDR2 reads SYDVKM. The CDR3 is made up of 12 amino acids. The CDR3 coding sequence is TGTGCCAGCAGTCCGGACAGCTACGAGCAGTACTTC. This encodes CASSPDSYEQYF.

V is TRBV30 and J is TRBJ2-5, with D unresolved. From germline, CDR1 is GTSNPN and CDR2 SVGIG (reference sequence). Trimming left V 3 bases short and J 4 bases short, with 6 bases between. The CDR3 is 11 amino acids. CDR3 sequence: CAWSGRETQYF. DNA for the CDR3: TGTGCCTGGAGCGGTAGAGAGACCCAGTACTTC. Together with reference TRBV30 and TRBJ2-5, the CDR3 gives the full variable domain: SQTIHQWPATLVQPVGSPLSLECTVEGTSNPNLYWYRQAAGRGLQLLFYSVGIGQISSEVPQNLSASRPQDRQFILSSKKLLLSDSGFYLCAWSGRETQYFGPGTRLLVL.